Listed below are T cell receptor beta chains from one sample, sequenced in a study of cytomegalovirus exposure and HLA in healthy donors. This table comes from immunoSEQ multiplex PCR, and its TCRdb copy is limited to in-frame clones, with some not included. This table holds about 130,000 clones, 70% to 90% found once. The source material was PBMCs. These receptor sequences come from a woman in her thirties or forties in good health and CMV-seropositive. Both conserved end residues are trimmed from each CDR3.

v_gene	j_gene	len	CDR3aa
TRBV10-2	TRBJ1-2	12	ASRDRVGDYGYT
TRBV6-4	TRBJ1-2	10	ASRTPAGGYT
TRBV7-9	TRBJ2-1	12	ASSPPSGGSEQF
TRBV15	TRBJ2-1	16	ATSRGLAGASVYNEQF
TRBV6-6	TRBJ2-7	12	ASSRTSESYEQY
TRBV7-9	TRBJ2-7	16	ASSPFQSSLREMVKQY
TRBV14	TRBJ1-2	11	ASSQGDSYGYT
TRBV7-9	TRBJ1-1	14	ASSVTGTGLNTEAF
TRBV2	TRBJ2-5	13	ASSDLGGVQETQY
TRBV4-1	TRBJ1-1	12	ASSQFSGNTEAF
TRBV28	TRBJ1-6	13	ASSFRDRVYSPLH
TRBV28	TRBJ2-6	15	ASSTGTGGAGANVLT
TRBV28	TRBJ2-7	16	ASSSVPGQGAKFYEQY
TRBV6-5	TRBJ1-2	9	ASSTGSGYT
TRBV5-1	TRBJ1-1	13	ASSVSGTVNTEAF
TRBV14	TRBJ2-5	12	ASSPTTNQETQY
TRBV27	TRBJ1-2	12	ASRSGQVNYGYT
TRBV6-4	TRBJ2-2	13	ASNQDRGRTGELF
TRBV5-1	TRBJ2-2	12	ASSLAERTGELF
TRBV2	TRBJ1-1	14	ASRARAGATRTEAF
TRBV10-3	TRBJ2-5	12	AAGLAGEGETQY
TRBV5-1	TRBJ1-2	13	ASSLGTGDTYGYT
TRBV15	TRBJ2-1	16	ATSTFPPLAGQGNEQF
TRBV7-2	TRBJ1-5	13	ASSLSNGDNQPQH
TRBV27	TRBJ1-5	12	ASSLSGTGQPQH
TRBV7-3	TRBJ2-1	11	ASSPGTPGEQF
TRBV11-2	TRBJ1-2	12	ASSFTGGAEGYT
TRBV28	TRBJ2-7	12	ASSSLHSSHEQY
TRBV5-4	TRBJ2-2	13	ASRSGGPATGELF
TRBV5-1	TRBJ2-3	13	ASSFQGEGTDTQY
TRBV10-2	TRBJ1-6	12	ASSESGDNSPLH
TRBV29-1	TRBJ2-7	11	SVRLAGFGEQY
TRBV27	TRBJ1-2	12	ASSFQGIDSGYT
TRBV5-4	TRBJ1-2	11	ASRRTGNYGYT
TRBV18	TRBJ2-3	13	ASSLPAGSPDTQY
TRBV28	TRBJ2-6	13	ASSLGGLLANVLT
TRBV19	TRBJ2-7	13	ASSIGQRGYYEQY
TRBV27	TRBJ1-1	11	ASLDREDTEAF
TRBV2	TRBJ2-7	9	ASTTSYEQY
TRBV14	TRBJ2-1	18	ASSQGPGLAGGPRRNEQF
TRBV9	TRBJ2-1	12	ASSVVFRDNEQF
TRBV7-8	TRBJ2-1	12	ASSPRTAYNEQF
TRBV10-3	TRBJ2-3	12	AISESARGDTQY
TRBV5-4	TRBJ2-3	11	ASSVTGPDTQY
TRBV28	TRBJ1-4	12	ASRMTGANEKLF
TRBV7-2	TRBJ2-3	12	ASRPYSSTDTQY
TRBV19	TRBJ2-7	14	ASSTTLDRPPYEQY
TRBV12-5	TRBJ2-3	14	ASGTGTSGVTDTQY
TRBV27	TRBJ2-7	13	ASSLSPTLSYEQY
TRBV28	TRBJ2-3	15	ASSLLAGFSHTDTQY